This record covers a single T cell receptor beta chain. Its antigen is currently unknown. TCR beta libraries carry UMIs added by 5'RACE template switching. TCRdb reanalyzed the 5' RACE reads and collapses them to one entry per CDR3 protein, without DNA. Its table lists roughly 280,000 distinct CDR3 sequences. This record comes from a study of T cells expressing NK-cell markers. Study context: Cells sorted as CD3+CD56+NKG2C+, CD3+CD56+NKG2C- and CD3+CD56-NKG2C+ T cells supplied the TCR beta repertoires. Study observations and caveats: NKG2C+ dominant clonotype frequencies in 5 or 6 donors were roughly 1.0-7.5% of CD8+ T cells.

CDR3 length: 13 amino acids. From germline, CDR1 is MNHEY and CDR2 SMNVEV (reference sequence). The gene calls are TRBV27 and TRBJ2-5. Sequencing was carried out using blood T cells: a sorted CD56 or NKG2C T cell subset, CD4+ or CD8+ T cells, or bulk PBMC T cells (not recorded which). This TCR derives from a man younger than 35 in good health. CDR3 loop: CASSKRYQETQYF.